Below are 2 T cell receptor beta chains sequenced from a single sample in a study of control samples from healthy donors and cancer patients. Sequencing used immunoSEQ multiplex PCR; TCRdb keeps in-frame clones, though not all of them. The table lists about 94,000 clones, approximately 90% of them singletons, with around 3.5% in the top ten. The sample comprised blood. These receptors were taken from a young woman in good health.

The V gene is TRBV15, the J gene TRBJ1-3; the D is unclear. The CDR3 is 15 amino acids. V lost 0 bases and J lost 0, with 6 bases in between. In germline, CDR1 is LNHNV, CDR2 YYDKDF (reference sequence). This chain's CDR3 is CATSRDTSSGNTIYF. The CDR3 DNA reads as TGTGCCACCAGCAGAGACACGTCCTCTGGAAACACCATATATTTT. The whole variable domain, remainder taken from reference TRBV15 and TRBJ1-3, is DAMVIQNPRYQVTQFGKPVTLSCSQTLNHNVMYWYQQKSSQAPKLLFHYYDKDFNNEADTPDNFQSRRPNTSFCFLDIRSPGLGDTAMYLCATSRDTSSGNTIYFGEGSWLTVV.

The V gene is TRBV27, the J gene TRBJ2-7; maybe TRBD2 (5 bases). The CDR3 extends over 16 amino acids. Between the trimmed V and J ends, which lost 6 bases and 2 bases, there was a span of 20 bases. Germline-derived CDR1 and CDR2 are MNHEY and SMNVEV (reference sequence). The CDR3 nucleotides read TGTGCCAGCAGCCCGATGGATTCCCGGGGAGCCTACGAGCAGTACTTC. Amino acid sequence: CASSPMDSRGAYEQYF.